Shown below are 30 T cell receptor beta chains from a single sample sequenced in a study of T cells in Graves' hyperthyroidism and ophthalmopathy. Amplification of TCR beta CDR3 regions used RNA as the template. In the first-round RT-PCR of the TCR CDR3, the HTBI primer set was used. TCRdb ran MiXCR on the multiplex PCR reads and lists one entry per CDR3 protein. The sample has roughly 400,000 distinct CDR3 sequences, approximately 25% seen once; the top ten hold less than 85%. Sequenced sample: blood. The source of these receptors is a man aged 50 to 59 with Graves' hyperthyroidism.

In its sample, this clonotype was seen many times. The rearrangement joins TRBV24-1 to TRBJ1-1; 8 bases align to TRBD1. Germline CDR1 KGHDR, CDR2 SFDVKD. The V gene end was trimmed by 3 bases and the J gene end by 6 bases; junction bases not matched to a gene: 8. The CDR3 loop spans 15 amino acids. CDR3 bases: TGTGCCACCAGTGATCCCGGACAGGGTGACGCTGAAGCTTTCTTT. Amino acids: CATSDPGQGDAEAFF.

The table lists this clonotype with many counts. This sequence joins TRBV2 and TRBJ1-1, with TRBD1 identical over 8 bases. Germline V lookup: CDR1 SNHLY, CDR2 FYNNEI. The CDR3 runs to 13 residues. J gave up 6 bases and V 9 bases, and 9 bases lay outside the gene matches. The CDR3 sequence is CARGPTGGPEAFF. In DNA, the CDR3 is TGTGCCAGGGGACCAACAGGGGGTCCTGAAGCTTTCTTT.

V usage is TRBV19 and J usage is TRBJ2-1, with D perhaps matching TRBD1 (6 bases). Germline V gene lookup returns CDR1 LNHDA and CDR2 SQIVND (reference sequence). Deletions cut 6 bases from V and 3 bases from J, with 9 bases between. The CDR3 is 13 amino acids. The CDR3 protein is CASRKQGYNEQFF. The CDR3 DNA reads TGTGCCAGTAGAAAACAGGGCTACAATGAGCAGTTCTTC.

A few counts support this clonotype. The chain carries TRBV29-1 and TRBJ2-7; D might be TRBD1 (5 bases). V lost 4 bases, J lost 3 bases, and 10 bases lay in between. The CDR3 extends over 12 amino acids. CDR1 is SQVTM, CDR2 ANQGSEA, per germline. The CDR3 DNA follows: TGCAGCGTTGTAGGGGCCAGCTACGAGCAGTACTTC. Its protein is CSVVGASYEQYF.

In the case of this clonotype: One end of the junction varies from germline; a read error may be responsible. The chain has TRBV6-1 and TRBJ1-5; the D is unclear. CDR1 and CDR2 from the germline V gene are MNHNS and SASEGT. This CDR3 comprises 20 residues. The CDR3 nucleotides are TGTGCCATCAGTGAGTCCCGTGAGAGTGGAGGCTGGGAATTCAATCAGCCCCAGCATTTT. Amino acids: CAISESRESGGWEFNQPQHF.

By frequency in the sample, this clonotype is medium-sized. The CDR3 nucleotides read TGTGCCAGCAAACTTCGACTGCACAGCACAGATACGCAGTATTTT. This translates into CASKLRLHSTDTQYF. V usage is TRBV2 and J usage is TRBJ2-3; D uncertain. This CDR3 region has 15 residues. V was shortened by 7 bases and J by 0 bases, with 14 bases between the two germline ends. Germline V gene lookup returns CDR1 SNHLY and CDR2 FYNNEI.

The genes are TRBV20-1 and TRBJ2-3; D remains unclear. The CDR3 consists of 13 residues. The V end was cut by 3 bases, the J end by 0 bases, with 7 bases between. Germline V lookup: CDR1 DFQATT, CDR2 SNEGSKA (reference sequence). The CDR3 loop reads CSASAESTDTQYF. DNA of the CDR3: TGCAGTGCTAGTGCGGAGAGCACAGATACGCAGTATTTT.

This clonotype was recorded many times. V usage is TRBV29-1 and J usage is TRBJ2-1, with 9 bases identical to TRBD2. CDR1 is SQVTM and CDR2 is ANQGSEA in the germline V gene. With 1 base clipped from V and 7 bases from J, the junction kept 8 bases outside the gene matches. CDR3 size: 15 residues. In nucleotides, the CDR3 is TGCAGCGTTGAAGTTGTGGCGGGAGGGCCAAATGAGCAGTTCTTC. Translating gives CSVEVVAGGPNEQFF.

This clonotype was counted at least ten times. V is TRBV12-3 or TRBV12-4 and J is TRBJ2-3, with 12 nucleotides matching TRBD2. The CDR3 consists of 19 residues. The trim removed 3 bases at V and 2 bases at J, leaving 12 bases unmatched. CDR3: CASSLASGRGRVLTDTQYF. The CDR3 nucleotides read TGTGCCAGCAGTTTGGCTAGCGGGAGGGGACGGGTTCTCACAGATACGCAGTATTTT.

This sequence joins TRBV5-1 and TRBJ2-7; possibly TRBD1 for D (6 bases). Trimming cost V 2 bases and J 1 base, with 13 bases left between them. The V gene's germline CDR1 is SGHRS and CDR2 YFSETQ. The CDR3 is made up of 15 amino acids. Here the CDR3 reads CASSFDTGSSYEQYF. DNA for the CDR3: TGCGCCAGCAGCTTCGATACAGGGTCGTCCTACGAGCAGTACTTC.

The V call is TRBV28, the J call TRBJ1-4, with D tentatively TRBD1 (6 bases). Germline values: CDR1 MDHEN, CDR2 SYDVKM. This CDR3 is 14 amino acids long. Trimming cost V 1 base and J 7 bases, with 10 bases left between them. In DNA, the CDR3 is TGTGCCAGCAGTTTATCAGGGGTCTCTGAAAAACTGTTTTTT. It translates to CASSLSGVSEKLFF.

This clonotype was seen repeatedly, ten times or more. The chain couples TRBV29-1 to TRBJ1-1, with a tentative D call TRBD1 (5 bases). The CDR3 covers 12 residues. The germline V and J ends were trimmed by 6 bases and 8 bases, with 16 bases remaining between them. Germline assignment: CDR1 SQVTM and CDR2 ANQGSEA. The CDR3 is CSVERAGSEAFF. The CDR3 DNA sequence: TGCAGCGTAGAACGTGCAGGGTCCGAAGCTTTCTTT.

This clonotype has ten or more counts. This chain links TRBV29-1 with TRBJ2-7; 8 bases fit TRBD2. Germline CDR1 is SQVTM and CDR2 is ANQGSEA. The trim removed 6 bases at V and 3 bases at J, leaving 4 bases unmatched. CDR3 length equals 12 residues. DNA for the CDR3: TGCAGCGTCGGTAGCGGGGTCTACGAGCAGTACTTC. As protein: CSVGSGVYEQYF.

In this sample, this clonotype turned up many times. The chain links TRBV28 to TRBJ1-1; maybe TRBD1 (6 bases). The CDR3 totals 15 residues. Trimming left V 4 bases short and J 1 base short, with 13 bases between. In germline, CDR1 is MDHEN, CDR2 SYDVKM. This chain's CDR3 is CASSSMVDRNTEAFF. The CDR3 nucleotides are TGTGCCAGCAGTTCTATGGTGGACAGGAACACTGAAGCTTTCTTT.

The chain employs TRBV19 and TRBJ2-2; a weak D match, TRBD1 (6 bases). This CDR3 is 15 amino acids long. CDR1 and CDR2 from the germline V gene are LNHDA and SQIVND (reference sequence). Trimming shortened V by 3 bases and J by 6 bases, and 14 bases separated the two germline ends. The CDR3 reads CASSMPSGVPGELFF. DNA for the CDR3: TGTGCCAGTAGTATGCCCTCAGGGGTCCCCGGGGAGCTGTTTTTT.

The chain employs TRBV5-1 and TRBJ2-1; 11 bases match TRBD2. With V trimmed by 9 bases and J by 5 bases, 10 bases remained unmatched. CDR1 and CDR2 from the germline V gene are SGHRS and YFSETQ. CDR3 size: 15 residues. The CDR3 DNA is TGCGCCACCCCCCCCGGGACTAGCGGACACAATGAGCAGTTCTTC. Translation gives CATPPGTSGHNEQFF.

J is TRBJ2-1 and V is TRBV11-3; TRBD2 matches 7 bases. The CDR3 totals 13 residues. From germline, CDR1 is SGHNT and CDR2 YENEEA. Trimming removed 1 base from V and 10 bases from J; junction bases left unmatched: 4. Here the CDR3 reads CASSLVSSGEQFF. Here the CDR3 DNA reads TGTGCCAGCAGCTTAGTCTCTAGCGGAGAGCAGTTCTTC.

The chain couples TRBV4-1 to TRBJ1-4; 9 nucleotides agree with TRBD1. Germline CDR1 and CDR2: MGHRA and YSYEKL. The CDR3 contains 17 residues. V dropped 1 base and J dropped 3; count of bases not matched to a gene: 6. In DNA form, the CDR3 reads TGCGCCAGCAGCCAAGCGGACAGGGGACTCTCTAATGAAAAACTGTTTTTT. This codes for CASSQADRGLSNEKLFF.

The chain combines TRBV24-1 with TRBJ2-3, with 10 positions matching TRBD2. The CDR3 loop spans 18 amino acids. CDR1 is KGHDR, CDR2 SFDVKD, per germline. Trimming at V came to 0 bases and at J to 6 bases, leaving 11 bases not matched to a gene. CDR3 bases: TGTGCCACCAGTGATTTGATGCCTAGCGGGAGTGGAACTGATACGCAGTATTTT. Its protein product is CATSDLMPSGSGTDTQYF.

The chain links TRBV3-1 to TRBJ2-7, with D possibly called TRBD1 or TRBD2 (5 bases each). The CDR3 consists of 18 residues. V lost 0 bases, J lost 0 bases, and 18 bases lay in between. Germline V lookup: CDR1 LGHDT, CDR2 YNNKEL (reference sequence). The CDR3 bases are TGTGCCAGCAGCCAAGACTCTCTTGACAGAGGGAGCTCCTACGAGCAGTACTTC. This gives the protein CASSQDSLDRGSSYEQYF.

This rearrangement joins TRBV3-1 to TRBJ2-3; 9 bases are a match to TRBD2. The CDR3 length is 20 residues. Germline assignment: CDR1 LGHDT and CDR2 YNNKEL (reference sequence). The V and J ends lost 2 bases and 0 bases, in that order; junction bases with no gene match: 15. This chain's CDR3 is CASSQTGFAGLAASTDTQYF. In DNA form, the CDR3 reads TGTGCCAGCAGCCAAACGGGCTTTGCGGGACTAGCTGCTAGCACAGATACGCAGTATTTT.

The V gene is TRBV12-3 or TRBV12-4, the J gene TRBJ1-1; weak D call: TRBD1 (5 bases). With 4 bases removed from V and 5 bases from J, the gap between germline ends came to 14 bases. The CDR3 totals 14 residues. CDR3 nucleotide sequence: TGTGCCAGCAGTTATAAGGGGCCAGTGACTGAAGCTTTCTTT. Its translation: CASSYKGPVTEAFF.

The chain links TRBV12-3 or TRBV12-4 to TRBJ2-1, with a weak D call TRBD1 (6 bases). CDR3 length equals 15 residues. V lost 3 bases to trimming and J lost 2 bases, with 11 bases between them. As DNA, the CDR3 is TGTGCCAGCAGTTTTGGCAGGGGCCCCTACAATGAGCAGTTCTTC. This translates into CASSFGRGPYNEQFF.

The chain carries TRBV5-6 and TRBJ2-7; D unresolved. This CDR3 contains 13 residues. Between the trimmed V and J ends, which lost 3 bases and 2 bases, there was a span of 9 bases. Per the germline V gene, CDR1 is SGHDT and CDR2 is YYEEEE. CDR3 bases: TGTGCCAGCAGCTCCCCCCGGGCCTACGAGCAGTACTTC. Protein sequence: CASSSPRAYEQYF.

The J gene is TRBJ1-1, the V gene TRBV11-3; D gene ambiguous. Trimming took off 2 bases at V and 5 bases at J, with 15 bases between the two ends. The CDR3 runs to 15 residues. The germline V gene encodes CDR1 SGHNT and CDR2 YENEEA. The CDR3 DNA follows: TGTGCCAGCAGCTTAATGTTTGAGGGCGGGACTGAAGCTTTCTTT. Its translation: CASSLMFEGGTEAFF.

The V and J genes are TRBV12-3 or TRBV12-4 and TRBJ2-1; D gene unclear. There are 15 residues in the CDR3. Trimming pared 5 bases from V and 6 bases from J, leaving 17 bases between. DNA of the CDR3: TGTGCCAGCAGTCCGTCCGCCGGGCTCATCAATGAGCAGTTCTTC. Protein product: CASSPSAGLINEQFF.

This clonotype appeared once. V and J are TRBV10-3 and TRBJ2-2, with 9 bases identical to TRBD1. Germline assignment: CDR1 ENHRY and CDR2 SYGVKD. The junction had 21 bases not matched to a gene; V was cut back by 6 bases and J by 1 base. The CDR3 length is 21 residues. CDR3 amino acids: CAISEIPGQGGGPLNTGELFF. The CDR3 DNA follows: TGTGCCATCAGCGAAATTCCGGGACAGGGAGGGGGCCCTCTGAACACCGGGGAGCTGTTTTTT.

This clonotype was seen ten or more times. The chain recombines TRBV7-3 with TRBJ1-1, with 9 bases that match TRBD1. J lost 2 bases, V lost 6 bases, and 4 bases had no gene match. This CDR3 is built from 14 residues. Germline CDR1 reads SGHTA; CDR2 reads FQGTGA. The CDR3 coding sequence is TGTGCCAGCAGTAAAACAGGGGGCAACACTGAAGCTTTCTTT. Its protein is CASSKTGGNTEAFF.

This clonotype has more than one count but fewer than ten. The CDR3 sequence is CASSNTYETQYF. For the CDR3, the DNA is TGTGCCAGCAGCAACACCTATGAGACCCAGTACTTC. The chain employs TRBV2 and TRBJ2-5, with D uncertain. Germline V lookup: CDR1 SNHLY, CDR2 FYNNEI. The CDR3 has 12 amino acids. V dropped 6 bases and J dropped 5 bases, with 10 bases sitting between them.

This clonotype was recorded a few times. The DNA of the CDR3 is TGTGCCAGCAGCCGACAGGGAAGGAATCAGCCCCAGCATTTT. It encodes CASSRQGRNQPQHF. This chain links TRBV9 with TRBJ1-5, with 7 nucleotides matching TRBD1. V dropped 4 bases and J dropped 4; count of bases not matched to a gene: 5. The CDR3 covers 14 residues. Germline V gene lookup returns CDR1 SGDLS and CDR2 YYNGEE.